This TCR beta chain was observed in a study of shared clonotypes between healthy human individuals. As for this clone: Its specificity is not known.

The CDR3 is 13 amino acids. Germline lookup yields CDR1 MNHEY and CDR2 SMNVEV (reference sequence). Trimming removed 5 bases from V and 4 bases from J, with 12 bases in between. The input for sorted-subset replicate PCRs was 200 to 250 ng DNA, 30,000 or so T cell genomes. TCRdb's copy holds only in-frame clones and misses some; the assay was immunoSEQ multiplex PCR. The sample has 800,000 to 1,200,000 clones; around 78% are singletons. Findings of the study overall: Naive subsets typically showed greater estimated richness than memory subsets. Naive CD4 clonotypes overlapped across several donors at approximately 5%.

A CD45RA+ naive subset and a CD45RA-negative memory subset were split from CD4+ cells. The V gene is TRBV27, the J gene TRBJ2-7, with D unclear. The TCR sequence derives from a man aged 18 to 35 in good health. Some clones in this sample may be carry-over from other donors' samples. Sequenced material: memory CD4+ T cells from PBMCs. Subset noted: CD45RA-negative fraction. In DNA, the CDR3 is TGTGCCAGCAGTCGCCTGGGCCTGTACGAGCAGTACTTC. This sequence encodes CASSRLGLYEQYF.